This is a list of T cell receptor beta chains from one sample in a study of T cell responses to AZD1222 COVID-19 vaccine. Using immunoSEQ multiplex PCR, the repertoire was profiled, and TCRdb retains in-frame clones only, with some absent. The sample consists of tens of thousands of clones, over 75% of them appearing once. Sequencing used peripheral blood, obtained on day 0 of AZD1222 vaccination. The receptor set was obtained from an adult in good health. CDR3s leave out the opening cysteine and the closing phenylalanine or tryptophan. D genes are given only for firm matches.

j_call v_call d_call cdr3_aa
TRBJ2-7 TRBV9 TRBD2 ASSLGLAGWEQY
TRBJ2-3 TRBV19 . ASSITWGTQY
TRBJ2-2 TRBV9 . ASNRENTGELF
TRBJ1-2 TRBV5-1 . ASSASGPPNYGYT
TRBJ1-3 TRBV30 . AWSSSYGNTIY
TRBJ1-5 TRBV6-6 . ASSPEGGSNSNQPQH
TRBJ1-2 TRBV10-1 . ASSDEGKHGYT
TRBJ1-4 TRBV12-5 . ASGDWAGNEKLF
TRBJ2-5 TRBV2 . AGQASLETQY
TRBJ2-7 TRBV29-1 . SVAPLGGYEQY
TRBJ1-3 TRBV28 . ASSLIGGLGNTIY
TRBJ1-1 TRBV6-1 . ASSERGGWAF
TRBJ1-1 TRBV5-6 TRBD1 ASRLLPGQGNTEAF
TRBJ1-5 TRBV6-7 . ASSQTPKSPPQH
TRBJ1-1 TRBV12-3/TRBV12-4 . ASSLLGTEAF
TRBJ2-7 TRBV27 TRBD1 ASREQGAYEQY
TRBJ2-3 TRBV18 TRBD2 ASSPTSGGAGDTQY
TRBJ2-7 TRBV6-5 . ASSYRLFGSSYEQY
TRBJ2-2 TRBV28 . ASSSVNTGELF
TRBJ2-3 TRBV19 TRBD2 ASSILTSGGSTDTQY
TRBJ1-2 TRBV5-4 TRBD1 ASSLTGVHGYT
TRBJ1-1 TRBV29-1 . SVGWGGDRTEAF
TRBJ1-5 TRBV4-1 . ASSQAPGNQPQH
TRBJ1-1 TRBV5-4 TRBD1 ASSPGGQRNTEAF
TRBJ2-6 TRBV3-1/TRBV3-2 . ASSRGDSGANVLT
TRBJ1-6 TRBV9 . ASSAATGTVNSPLH
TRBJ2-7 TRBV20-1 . SASHPSSYEQY
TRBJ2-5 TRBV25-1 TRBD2 ASSGWTSGQETQY
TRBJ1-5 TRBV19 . ASSIVGAQGNQPQH
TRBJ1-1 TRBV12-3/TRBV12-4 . ASRPTGNTEAF
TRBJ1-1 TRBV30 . AWSPPGKNTEAF
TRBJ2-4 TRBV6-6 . ASNSDKTIQY
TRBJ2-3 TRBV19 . ATLGGLRTDTQY
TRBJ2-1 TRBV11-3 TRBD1 ASSPRDRYNEQF
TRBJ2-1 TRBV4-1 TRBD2 ASSQRTSGGAANEQF
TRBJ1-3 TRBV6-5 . ASSYSKGSTGNTIY
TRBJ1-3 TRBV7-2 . ASSQAGSVGAGNTIY
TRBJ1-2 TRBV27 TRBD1 ASRTGNYGYT
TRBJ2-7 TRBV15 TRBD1 ATSRDRSAHEQY
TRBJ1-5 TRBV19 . ASTGVFYSNQPQH
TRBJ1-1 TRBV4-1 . ASSQEPQGNMNTEAF
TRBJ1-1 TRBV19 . ASSIVSLRQTPNTEAF
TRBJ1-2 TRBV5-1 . ASSPVAARGVYGYT
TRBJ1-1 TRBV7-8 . ASSPVRGRDTEAF
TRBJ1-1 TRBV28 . ASSFRGRITEAF
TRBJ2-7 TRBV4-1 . ASSQNTQGPPYEQY
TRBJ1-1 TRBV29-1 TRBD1 STRQGSTEAF
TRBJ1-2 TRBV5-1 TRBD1 ASSLAAGGDRFYGYT